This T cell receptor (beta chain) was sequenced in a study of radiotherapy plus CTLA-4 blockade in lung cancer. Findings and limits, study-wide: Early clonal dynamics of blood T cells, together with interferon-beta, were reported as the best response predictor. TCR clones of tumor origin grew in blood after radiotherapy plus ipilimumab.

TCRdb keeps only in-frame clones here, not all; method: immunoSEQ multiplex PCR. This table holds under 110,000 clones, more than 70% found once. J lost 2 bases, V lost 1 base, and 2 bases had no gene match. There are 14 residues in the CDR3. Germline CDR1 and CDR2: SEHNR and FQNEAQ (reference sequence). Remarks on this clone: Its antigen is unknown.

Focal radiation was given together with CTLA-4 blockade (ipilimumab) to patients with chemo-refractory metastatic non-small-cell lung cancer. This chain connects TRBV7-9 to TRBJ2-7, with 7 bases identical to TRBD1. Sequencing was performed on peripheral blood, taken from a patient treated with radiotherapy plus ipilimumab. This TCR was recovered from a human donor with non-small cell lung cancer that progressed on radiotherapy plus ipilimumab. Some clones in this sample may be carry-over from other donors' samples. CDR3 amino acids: CASSLGQGTYEQYF. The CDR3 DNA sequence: TGTGCCAGCAGCTTAGGACAGGGAACCTACGAGCAGTACTTC. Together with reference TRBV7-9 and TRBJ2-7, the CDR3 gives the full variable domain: DTGVSQNPRHKITKRGQNVTFRCDPISEHNRLYWYRQTLGQGPEFLTYFQNEAQLEKSRLLSDRFSAERPKGSFSTLEIQRTEQGDSAMYLCASSLGQGTYEQYFGPGTRLTVT.